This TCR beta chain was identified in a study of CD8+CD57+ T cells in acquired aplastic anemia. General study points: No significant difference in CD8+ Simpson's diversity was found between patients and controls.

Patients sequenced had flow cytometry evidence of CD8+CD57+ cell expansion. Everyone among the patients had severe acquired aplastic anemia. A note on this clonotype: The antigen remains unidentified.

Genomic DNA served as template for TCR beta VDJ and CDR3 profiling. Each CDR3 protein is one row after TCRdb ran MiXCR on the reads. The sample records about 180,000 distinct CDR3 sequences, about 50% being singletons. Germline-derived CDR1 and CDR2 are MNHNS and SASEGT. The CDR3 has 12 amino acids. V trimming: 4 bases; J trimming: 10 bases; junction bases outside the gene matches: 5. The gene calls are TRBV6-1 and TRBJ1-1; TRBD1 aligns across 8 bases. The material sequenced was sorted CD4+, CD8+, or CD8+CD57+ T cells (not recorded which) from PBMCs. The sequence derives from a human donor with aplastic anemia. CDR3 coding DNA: TGTGCCAGCAGTGGACAGGGGCGGGGAGCTTTCTTT. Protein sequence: CASSGQGRGAFF.